This T cell receptor (beta chain) was sequenced in a study of blood T cell repertoires in COVID-19. The overall study: Sources were T cells, B-cell-depleted T cells, or PBMCs; the material itself was cDNA or gDNA.

Generated by immunoSEQ multiplex PCR, the TCRdb table keeps only in-frame clones and is missing some. The sample carries a few hundred thousand clones, around 83% recorded once. The sequenced sample consisted of peripheral blood. The clonotype was recovered from a woman aged 45 to 65 with acute or convalescent COVID-19.

CDR3 in amino acids: CASSPAGLAANYGYTF. The CDR3 nucleotides are TGTGCCAGCTCACCAGCCGGCCTAGCAGCTAACTATGGCTACACCTTC. The chain joins TRBV18 to TRBJ1-2; D gene uncertain. The CDR3 covers 16 residues. With 2 bases removed from V and 0 bases from J, the gap between germline ends came to 13 bases. The germline gives CDR1 KGHSH, CDR2 LQKENI. The entire variable domain, with the rest obtained from reference TRBV18 and TRBJ1-2, is as follows: NAGVMQNPRHLVRRRGQEARLRCSPMKGHSHVYWYRQLPEEGLKFMVYLQKENIIDESGMPKERFSAEFPKEGPSILRIQQVVRGDSAAYFCASSPAGLAANYGYTFGSGTRLTVV.